Reported below is one T cell receptor beta chain. Its antigen remains unknown. A second about 7 to 12 cycle PCR used barcoded and J-beta primers. Every single cDNA molecule received a tag from a template-switch adaptor with 12 random nucleotides. TCRdb called the 5' RACE reads again in MiXCR, with one record for every CDR3 protein. Found here are around 500,000 distinct CDR3 sequences, less than 60% of them singletons; the top ten hold about 22%. The CDR3 has 13 amino acids. In germline, CDR1 is DFQATT, CDR2 SNEGSKA (reference sequence). These data belong to a study of blood T cells in healthy people across ages. Study-level findings and limits: Roughly linearly, TCR beta diversity per million T cells fell as age increased. Investigators viewed diversity estimates from one million T cells as underestimates, the study reported. The study found more naive CD4+ cells and higher diversity in long-lived than aged donors.

The TCR comes from a man older than 75 in good health. Sequences were obtained from blood. The J gene is TRBJ2-7, the V gene TRBV20-1; 10 nucleotides align to TRBD2. The assigned J gene may be wrong: the sequence end matches TRBJ2-5 better. CDR3 in amino acids: CSAAAGGKETQYF. For the CDR3, the DNA is TGCAGTGCAGCAGCGGGGGGGAAAGAGACCCAGTACTTC.